Listed below are T cell receptor beta chains from one sample, sequenced in a study of T-cell reconstitution after alpha-beta-depleted transplantation in children. TCRdb reprocessed the PCR reads via MiXCR and lists one record per CDR3 protein. The sample lists roughly 310,000 distinct CDR3 sequences, 20% to 30% occurring once. The sample in question was PBMCs, mostly from graft donor cells, obtained 180 days after TCRalphabeta/CD19-depleted stem cell transplant. Receptors originate from a male patient between 10 and 17 years old who had a stem cell transplant for acute lymphoblastic leukemia, so the T cells may come from the graft donor. The CDR3 runs from the conserved cysteine through the conserved F or W. A D gene is named only where the DNA matches it firmly. Expanded clones are given a class, and other clones once, few, many or no size at all.

v_call	j_call	d_call	clone_size	cdr3_aa	cdr3_nt
TRBV20-1	TRBJ2-7	-	few	CSARRSRDTAYEQYF	TGCAGTGCTAGAAGGTCCCGGGACACCGCCTACGAGCAGTACTTC
TRBV6-5	TRBJ2-7	TRBD2	few	CASSILAGGPLEQYF	TGTGCCAGCAGTATACTAGCGGGAGGACCCCTGGAGCAGTACTTC
TRBV5-1	TRBJ1-6	-	-	CASSLRENYNSPLHF	TGCGCCAGCAGCTTGCGGGAGAACTATAATTCACCCCTCCACTTT
TRBV6-5	TRBJ2-7	-	-	CASSRQEQYF	TGTGCCAGCAGTCGACAGGAGCAGTACTTC
TRBV20-1	TRBJ1-1	-	-	CSARDRRDTEAFF	TGCAGTGCTAGAGATCGCAGGGACACTGAAGCTTTCTTT
TRBV7-6	TRBJ1-3	-	-	CASSLELAYSGNTIYF	TGTGCCAGCAGCTTAGAGTTGGCCTACTCTGGAAACACCATATATTTT
TRBV9	TRBJ1-2	TRBD1	-	CASSVDGTGFIYGYTF	TGTGCCAGCAGCGTAGATGGGACAGGGTTTATCTATGGCTACACCTTC
TRBV5-1	TRBJ2-2	TRBD2	-	CASKTSGYTGELFF	TGCGCCAGCAAAACTAGCGGATACACCGGGGAGCTGTTTTTT
TRBV3-1	TRBJ2-5	TRBD1	many	CASSQGGQGGETQYF	TGTGCCAGCAGCCAAGGTGGACAGGGCGGAGAGACCCAGTACTTC
TRBV7-8	TRBJ2-1	TRBD1	-	CASSLALVRGYNEQFF	TGTGCCAGCAGCTTAGCGCTTGTCAGGGGGTACAATGAGCAGTTCTTC
TRBV29-1	TRBJ2-7	TRBD2	few	CSVRLGSGGVYEQYF	TGCAGCGTAAGATTGGGCAGCGGGGGAGTCTACGAGCAGTACTTC
TRBV5-1	TRBJ2-2	-	few	CASSLGVIHTGELFF	TGCGCCAGCAGCTTGGGGGTCATTCACACCGGGGAGCTGTTTTTT
TRBV2	TRBJ2-1	-	-	CASSARLPEQFF	TGTGCCAGCAGTGCGAGGCTGCCTGAGCAGTTCTTC
TRBV9	TRBJ2-7	TRBD2	-	CASSPGGRGYEQYF	TGTGCCAGCAGCCCGGGCGGGAGAGGATACGAGCAGTACTTC
TRBV5-1	TRBJ2-7	TRBD2	-	CASSLLPGLARPGEQYF	TGCGCCAGCAGCTTGCTGCCGGGACTAGCGCGCCCGGGTGAGCAGTACTTC
TRBV4-2	TRBJ2-1	TRBD2	many	CASSPTSGRVNEQFF	TGTGCCAGCAGCCCCACTAGCGGGAGGGTCAATGAGCAGTTCTTC
TRBV2	TRBJ1-1	-	few	CASSARLRDTEAFF	TGTGCCAGCAGTGCGAGGTTACGGGACACTGAAGCTTTCTTT
TRBV5-1	TRBJ2-1	TRBD2	-	CASSLMLADSSYNEQFF	TGCGCCAGCAGCTTAATGCTAGCGGATTCCTCCTACAATGAGCAGTTCTTC
TRBV27	TRBJ2-3	-	-	CASSQGVAGYPTDTQYF	TGTGCCAGCAGTCAAGGGGTAGCCGGATACCCCACAGATACGCAGTATTTT
TRBV6-1	TRBJ2-5	TRBD1	few	CASSGWTGDVTQYF	TGTGCCAGCAGTGGATGGACAGGGGATGTGACCCAGTACTTC
TRBV24-1	TRBJ2-5	-	-	CATSDSQETQYF	TGTGCCACCAGTGATTCGCAAGAGACCCAGTACTTC
TRBV12-3/TRBV12-4	TRBJ2-7	-	-	CASSFASANSYEQYF	TGTGCCAGCAGTTTTGCCAGCGCAAACTCCTACGAGCAGTACTTC
TRBV6-5	TRBJ1-6	-	few	CASSYVQDYNSPLHF	TGTGCCAGCAGTTACGTTCAGGACTATAATTCACCCCTCCACTTT
TRBV14	TRBJ2-7	TRBD1	-	CASSQGLGQGGDEQYF	TGTGCCAGCAGCCAAGGATTAGGACAGGGGGGTGACGAGCAGTACTTC
TRBV27	TRBJ2-7	-	few	CASSLLIPYEQYF	TGTGCCAGCAGTTTACTTATCCCCTACGAGCAGTACTTC
TRBV5-5	TRBJ1-4	-	few	CASSLPLEIYNEKLFF	TGTGCCAGCAGCCTTCCCTTAGAGATTTACAATGAAAAACTGTTTTTT
TRBV20-1	TRBJ1-1	-	few	CSAIPRGEAFF	TGCAGTGCTATCCCCCGGGGTGAAGCTTTCTTT
TRBV27	TRBJ2-7	TRBD1	-	CASRISGGRTYEQYF	TGTGCCAGCAGGATATCAGGGGGCCGAACCTACGAGCAGTACTTC
TRBV20-1	TRBJ2-7	-	once	CSARPEISASYEQYF	TGCAGTGCTAGACCAGAAATAAGTGCGTCCTACGAGCAGTACTTC
TRBV5-1	TRBJ1-2	TRBD1	few	CASSLGQGGYGYTF	TGCGCCAGCAGCTTGGGACAGGGGGGCTATGGCTACACCTTC
TRBV5-6	TRBJ2-2	-	-	CASSSLVGSPANTGELFF	TGTGCCAGCAGCTCGCTCGTAGGGTCCCCCGCGAACACCGGGGAGCTGTTTTTT
TRBV20-1	TRBJ2-2	TRBD2	once	CSASGTSGRGGVGELFF	TGCAGTGCTAGCGGGACTAGCGGGAGGGGAGGAGTCGGGGAGCTGTTTTTT
TRBV24-1	TRBJ2-5	TRBD1	few	CATSDFRTGMSETQYF	TGTGCCACCAGTGATTTTAGGACAGGGATGAGCGAGACCCAGTACTTC
TRBV21-1	TRBJ2-5	-	-	CASSKVQFGKHRGPQETQYF	TGTGCCAGCAGCAAAGTACAGTTTGGCAAGCACAGGGGACCACAAGAGACCCAGTACTTC
TRBV7-2	TRBJ2-3	-	few	CASSLVGHSPTDTQYF	TGTGCCAGCAGCTTAGTCGGTCACTCCCCCACTGATACGCAGTATTTT
TRBV7-6	TRBJ2-7	-	few	CASSFGIGAYSYEQYF	TGTGCCAGCAGCTTTGGTATAGGTGCCTACTCCTACGAGCAGTACTTC
TRBV5-1	TRBJ2-7	TRBD2	-	CASSTLAGTFPYEQSF	TGCGCCAGCAGCACCCTAGCGGGGACCTTTCCCTACGAGCAGTCCTTC
TRBV7-8	TRBJ2-3	TRBD2	few	CASSFGLAGGTSTDTQYF	TGTGCCAGCAGCTTCGGGCTAGCGGGAGGGACTAGCACAGATACGCAGTATTTT
TRBV7-9	TRBJ2-3	TRBD1	many	CASSFGTGPPDTQYF	TGTGCCAGCAGCTTCGGGACAGGACCGCCAGATACGCAGTATTTT
TRBV10-3	TRBJ2-7	-	-	CAISAPTGLPYEQYF	TGTGCCATCAGTGCGCCGACAGGCCTACCCTACGAGCAGTACTTC
TRBV5-6	TRBJ2-7	-	-	CASSLAGTYNYEQYF	TGTGCCAGCAGCTTGGCCGGCACCTACAACTACGAGCAGTACTTC
TRBV6-2/TRBV6-3	TRBJ2-1	-	-	CASSYIHEQFF	TGTGCCAGCAGTTACATCCATGAGCAGTTCTTC
TRBV9	TRBJ2-1	-	few	CASSPRGIGYNEQFF	TGTGCCAGCAGCCCCCGGGGAATCGGGTACAATGAGCAGTTCTTC
TRBV20-1	TRBJ2-5	-	few	CSASPRLVGQETQYF	TGCAGTGCTAGTCCCAGATTGGTAGGCCAAGAGACCCAGTACTTC
TRBV5-1	TRBJ1-1	-	-	CASSLEGWGAFF	TGCGCCAGCAGCTTGGAAGGGTGGGGAGCTTTCTTT